This T cell receptor beta chain was retrieved from a study of cytomegalovirus exposure and HLA in healthy donors. The study, taken as a whole, reports: A prior analysis recorded that most TCR beta V segments were productive about 87% or about 30% of the time.

PCR involved 60 Vbeta and 13 Jbeta primers. Generated by immunoSEQ multiplex PCR, the TCRdb table keeps only in-frame clones and is missing some. The sample yields tens of thousands of clones, more than 70% seen once. As to this clone: Its antigen is unknown.

CDR1 is LGHNA, CDR2 YSLEER, per germline. The CDR3 loop spans 13 amino acids. The source material was PBMCs. This sequence was found in a male donor in good health and CMV-seropositive. This chain links TRBV4-3 with TRBJ2-5, with 7 bases identical to TRBD2. Judging by the DNA end, TRBJ2-7 fits better; the J call may be wrong. The chain's CDR3 is CASSQWEGNEQYF. The CDR3 DNA sequence: TGCGCCAGCAGCCAATGGGAGGGAAACGAGCAGTACTTC.